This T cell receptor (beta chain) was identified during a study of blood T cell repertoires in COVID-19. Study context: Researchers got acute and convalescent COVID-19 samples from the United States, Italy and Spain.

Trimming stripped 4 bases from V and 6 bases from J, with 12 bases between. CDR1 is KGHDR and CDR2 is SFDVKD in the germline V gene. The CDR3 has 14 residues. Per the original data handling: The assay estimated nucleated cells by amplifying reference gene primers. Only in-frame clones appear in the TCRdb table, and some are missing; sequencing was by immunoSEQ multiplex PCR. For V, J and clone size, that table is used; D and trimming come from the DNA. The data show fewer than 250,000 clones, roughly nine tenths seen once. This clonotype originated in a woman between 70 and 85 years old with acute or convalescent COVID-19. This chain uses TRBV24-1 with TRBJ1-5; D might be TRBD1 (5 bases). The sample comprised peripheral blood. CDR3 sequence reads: CATSEATGGQPQHF. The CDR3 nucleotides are TGTGCCACCAGTGAGGCAACCGGGGGTCAGCCCCAGCATTTT.